Listed below are T cell receptor beta chains from one sample, sequenced in a study of human T cells and chemical hapten exposure. TCRdb re-analysed the RACE reads in MiXCR, keeping a single row per CDR3 protein. The repertoire consists of roughly 380,000 distinct CDR3 sequences, with 5.1% occurring once and the leading ten covering just over 2.5%. This sample comprised whole blood, obtained in connection with sensitization to the hapten diphenylcyclopropenone (DPC). These receptors all come from a woman aged 45-65 years with alopecia areata. Some clones in this sample may be carry-over from other donors' samples. Each CDR3 is given with its conserved first and last residue. The order of the fields is clone size, V gene, J gene, D gene, CDR3 protein, CDR3 DNA. The D gene is left open where the match is weak. Not all rows give a size; the values are once, few, many and, for expanded clones, a class.

abundance: few; v_gene: TRBV20-1; j_gene: TRBJ1-2; d_gene: NA; CDR3aa: CSARDLRQLGGYTF; CDR3nt: TGCAGTGCTAGAGATCTTAGGCAGCTTGGCGGCTACACCTTC
abundance: few; v_gene: TRBV5-6; j_gene: TRBJ1-3; d_gene: NA; CDR3aa: CASSPGLSSGNTIYF; CDR3nt: TGTGCCAGCAGCCCGGGACTGAGCTCTGGAAACACCATATATTTT
abundance: many; v_gene: TRBV6-6; j_gene: TRBJ1-3; d_gene: NA; CDR3aa: CASSYSSASSGNTIYF; CDR3nt: TGTGCCAGCAGTTACTCGAGCGCGAGCTCTGGAAACACCATATATTTT
abundance: many; v_gene: TRBV6-1; j_gene: TRBJ2-1; d_gene: NA; CDR3aa: CASPPAGFYNEQFF; CDR3nt: TGTGCCTCCCCCCCCGCGGGATTCTACAATGAGCAGTTCTTC
abundance: NA; v_gene: TRBV7-2; j_gene: TRBJ2-5; d_gene: NA; CDR3aa: CASSTMGGGETQYF; CDR3nt: TGTGCCAGCAGCACGATGGGGGGAGGAGAGACCCAGTACTTC
abundance: many; v_gene: TRBV5-6; j_gene: TRBJ2-7; d_gene: TRBD1; CDR3aa: CASSATGEQYF; CDR3nt: TGTGCCAGCAGCGCGACAGGGGAGCAGTACTTC
abundance: many; v_gene: TRBV28; j_gene: TRBJ2-7; d_gene: NA; CDR3aa: CATWDGSSYEQYF; CDR3nt: TGTGCCACCTGGGACGGGAGCTCCTACGAGCAGTACTTC
abundance: many; v_gene: TRBV2; j_gene: TRBJ1-5; d_gene: NA; CDR3aa: CASSDRAGNQPQHF; CDR3nt: TGTGCCAGCAGTGACAGGGCTGGCAATCAGCCCCAGCATTTT
abundance: NA; v_gene: TRBV29-1; j_gene: TRBJ2-5; d_gene: NA; CDR3aa: CSVMKTRGAQETQYF; CDR3nt: TGCAGCGTTATGAAGACACGGGGGGCCCAAGAGACCCAGTACTTC
abundance: NA; v_gene: TRBV28; j_gene: TRBJ2-1; d_gene: TRBD2; CDR3aa: CASSRTSGRRSEQFF; CDR3nt: TGTGCCAGCAGCCGGACTAGCGGGAGAAGAAGTGAGCAGTTCTTC
abundance: many; v_gene: TRBV3-1; j_gene: TRBJ2-3; d_gene: NA; CDR3aa: CASSQVADIHYF; CDR3nt: TGTGCCAGCAGCCAAGTGGCCGACATCCACTATTTT
abundance: many; v_gene: TRBV7-2; j_gene: TRBJ1-1; d_gene: NA; CDR3aa: CASSNTGMAFF; CDR3nt: TGTGCCAGCAGCAATACAGGGATGGCTTTCTTT
abundance: many; v_gene: TRBV6-1; j_gene: TRBJ1-4; d_gene: TRBD1; CDR3aa: CASIQRRHRHRGFEKLFF; CDR3nt: TGTGCCAGCATTCAAAGGCGGCACAGGCACAGGGGTTTTGAAAAACTGTTTTTT
abundance: few; v_gene: TRBV7-9; j_gene: TRBJ2-7; d_gene: NA; CDR3aa: CASSLTARSYEQYF; CDR3nt: TGTGCCAGCAGCTTAACGGCCCGCTCCTACGAGCAGTACTTC
abundance: NA; v_gene: TRBV9; j_gene: TRBJ2-3; d_gene: NA; CDR3aa: CASGGGSLTGTDTQYF; CDR3nt: TGTGCCAGCGGCGGGGGCAGCCTCACTGGCACAGATACGCAGTATTTT
abundance: few; v_gene: TRBV7-2; j_gene: TRBJ2-3; d_gene: NA; CDR3aa: CASSLESRPSTDTQYF; CDR3nt: TGTGCCAGCAGCTTAGAATCCCGGCCTAGCACAGATACGCAGTATTTT
abundance: few; v_gene: TRBV15; j_gene: TRBJ2-7; d_gene: TRBD2; CDR3aa: CATSAGGSYEQYF; CDR3nt: TGTGCCACCTCAGCGGGGGGCTCCTACGAGCAGTACTTC
abundance: many; v_gene: TRBV28; j_gene: TRBJ1-1; d_gene: TRBD1; CDR3aa: CASRRPGQGYHTEAFF; CDR3nt: TGTGCCAGCAGACGCCCGGGACAGGGGTATCACACTGAAGCTTTCTTT
abundance: many; v_gene: TRBV6-1; j_gene: TRBJ1-1; d_gene: NA; CDR3aa: CASRIQGWTEAFF; CDR3nt: TGTGCCAGCAGAATACAGGGATGGACTGAAGCTTTCTTT
abundance: few; v_gene: TRBV19; j_gene: TRBJ2-3; d_gene: NA; CDR3aa: CASSMGGLNTQYF; CDR3nt: TGTGCCAGTAGTATGGGGGGTTTGAATACGCAGTATTTT
abundance: many; v_gene: TRBV5-1; j_gene: TRBJ2-7; d_gene: NA; CDR3aa: CASSLITGPSYEQYF; CDR3nt: TGCGCCAGCAGCTTGATTACGGGACCCTCCTACGAGCAGTACTTC
abundance: many; v_gene: TRBV27; j_gene: TRBJ2-3; d_gene: TRBD2; CDR3aa: CASTAGVATDTQYF; CDR3nt: TGTGCCAGCACTGCGGGGGTAGCTACAGATACGCAGTATTTT
abundance: NA; v_gene: TRBV5-1; j_gene: TRBJ1-1; d_gene: NA; CDR3aa: CASRNRQLNTEAFF; CDR3nt: TGCGCCAGCAGGAATAGACAGCTGAACACTGAAGCTTTCTTT
abundance: NA; v_gene: TRBV4-1; j_gene: TRBJ2-1; d_gene: NA; CDR3aa: CASSQDRDGHNEQFF; CDR3nt: TGCGCCAGCAGCCAAGACAGGGACGGGCACAATGAGCAGTTCTTC
abundance: many; v_gene: TRBV6-6; j_gene: TRBJ2-3; d_gene: NA; CDR3aa: CASSYVGDTDTQYF; CDR3nt: TGTGCCAGCAGTTACGTCGGGGACACAGATACGCAGTATTTT
abundance: NA; v_gene: TRBV2; j_gene: TRBJ1-6; d_gene: NA; CDR3aa: CASSDQTGFHNSPLHF; CDR3nt: TGTGCCAGCAGTGACCAAACAGGGTTCCATAATTCACCCCTCCACTTT
abundance: NA; v_gene: TRBV15; j_gene: TRBJ1-1; d_gene: NA; CDR3aa: CATSRSRGTEAFF; CDR3nt: TGTGCCACCAGCAGATCACGAGGGACTGAAGCTTTCTTT
abundance: many; v_gene: TRBV10-3; j_gene: TRBJ1-2; d_gene: NA; CDR3aa: CAIRTSLGYGYTF; CDR3nt: TGTGCCATCAGGACGTCTCTTGGCTATGGCTACACCTTC
abundance: many; v_gene: TRBV12-3/TRBV12-4; j_gene: TRBJ2-5; d_gene: NA; CDR3aa: CASSSSELEETQYF; CDR3nt: TGTGCCAGCAGTTCGTCGGAACTAGAAGAGACCCAGTACTTC
abundance: few; v_gene: TRBV20-1; j_gene: TRBJ1-1; d_gene: TRBD1; CDR3aa: CSAPPLGQGYTEAFF; CDR3nt: TGCAGTGCTCCCCCGCTGGGACAGGGCTACACTGAAGCTTTCTTT
abundance: few; v_gene: TRBV6-2/TRBV6-3; j_gene: TRBJ2-1; d_gene: TRBD2; CDR3aa: CASRILAGDNEQFF; CDR3nt: TGTGCCAGCAGAATCCTAGCGGGAGATAATGAGCAGTTCTTC
abundance: NA; v_gene: TRBV6-6; j_gene: TRBJ2-3; d_gene: TRBD2; CDR3aa: CASIRGAGGTDTQYF; CDR3nt: TGTGCCAGCATCCGAGGCGCGGGGGGCACAGATACGCAGTATTTT
abundance: many; v_gene: TRBV20-1; j_gene: TRBJ2-3; d_gene: TRBD2; CDR3aa: CSARAGTSGADTQYF; CDR3nt: TGCAGTGCTAGAGCCGGGACTAGCGGAGCAGATACGCAGTATTTT
abundance: many; v_gene: TRBV2; j_gene: TRBJ2-7; d_gene: NA; CDR3aa: CASSETEQYF; CDR3nt: TGTGCCAGCAGTGAGACCGAGCAGTACTTC
abundance: NA; v_gene: TRBV5-5; j_gene: TRBJ1-6; d_gene: TRBD1; CDR3aa: CASSSDRAKSPLHF; CDR3nt: TGTGCCAGCTCCTCCGACAGGGCTAAATCACCCCTCCACTTT
abundance: few; v_gene: TRBV18; j_gene: TRBJ1-1; d_gene: NA; CDR3aa: CASSPLRVVGTEAFF; CDR3nt: TGTGCCAGCTCACCGCTCAGGGTGGTCGGCACTGAAGCTTTCTTT
abundance: many; v_gene: TRBV29-1; j_gene: TRBJ1-2; d_gene: NA; CDR3aa: CSVASRGGGYTF; CDR3nt: TGCAGCGTTGCGTCCAGGGGAGGCGGCTACACCTTC